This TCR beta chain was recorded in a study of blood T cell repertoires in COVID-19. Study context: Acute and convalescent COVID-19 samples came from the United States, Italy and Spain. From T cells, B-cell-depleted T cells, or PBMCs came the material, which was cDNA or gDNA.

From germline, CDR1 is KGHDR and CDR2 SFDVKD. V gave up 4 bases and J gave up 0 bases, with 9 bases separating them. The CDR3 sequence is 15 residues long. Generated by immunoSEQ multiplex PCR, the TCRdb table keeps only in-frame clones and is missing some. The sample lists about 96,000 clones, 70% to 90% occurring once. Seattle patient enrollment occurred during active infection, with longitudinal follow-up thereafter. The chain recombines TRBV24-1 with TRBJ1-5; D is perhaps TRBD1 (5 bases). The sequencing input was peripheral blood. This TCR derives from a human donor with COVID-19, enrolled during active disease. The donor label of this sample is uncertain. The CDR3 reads CATSDPGSSNQPQHF. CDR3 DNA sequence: TGTGCCACCAGTGACCCAGGGTCTAGCAATCAGCCCCAGCATTTT.